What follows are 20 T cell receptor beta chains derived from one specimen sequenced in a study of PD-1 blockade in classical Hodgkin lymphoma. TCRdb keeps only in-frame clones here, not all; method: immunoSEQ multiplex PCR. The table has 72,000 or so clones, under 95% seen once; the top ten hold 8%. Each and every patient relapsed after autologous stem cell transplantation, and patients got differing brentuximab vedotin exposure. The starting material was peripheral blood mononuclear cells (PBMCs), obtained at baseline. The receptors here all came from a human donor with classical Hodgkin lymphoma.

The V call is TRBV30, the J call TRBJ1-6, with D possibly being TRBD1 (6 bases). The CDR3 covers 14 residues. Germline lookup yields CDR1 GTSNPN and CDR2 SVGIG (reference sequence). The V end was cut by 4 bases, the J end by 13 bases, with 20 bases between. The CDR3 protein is CAWTTGSNHTPLHF. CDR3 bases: TGTGCCTGGACTACAGGGAGTAATCATACGCCCCTCCACTTT.

This chain's CDR3 is CAWRSTGASETQYF. CDR3 in DNA: TGTGCCTGGAGGTCTACAGGTGCGAGTGAGACCCAGTACTTC. The chain carries TRBV30 and TRBJ2-5; perhaps TRBD1 as D (5 bases). The germline V gene encodes CDR1 GTSNPN and CDR2 SVGIG (reference sequence). V was pared by 3 bases and J by 5 bases, with 16 bases between. The CDR3 is 14 amino acids.

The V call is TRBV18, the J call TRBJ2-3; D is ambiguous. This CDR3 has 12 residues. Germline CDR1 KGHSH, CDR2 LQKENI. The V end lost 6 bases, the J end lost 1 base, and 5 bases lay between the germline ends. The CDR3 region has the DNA TGTGCCAGCTCTCACCGCACAGATACGCAGTATTTT. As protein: CASSHRTDTQYF.

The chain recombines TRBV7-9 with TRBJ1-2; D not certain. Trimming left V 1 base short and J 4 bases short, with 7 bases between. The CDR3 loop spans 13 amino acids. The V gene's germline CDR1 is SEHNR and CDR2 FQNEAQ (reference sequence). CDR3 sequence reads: CASSLGQIYGYTF. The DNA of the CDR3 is TGTGCCAGCAGCTTAGGACAAATCTATGGCTACACCTTC.

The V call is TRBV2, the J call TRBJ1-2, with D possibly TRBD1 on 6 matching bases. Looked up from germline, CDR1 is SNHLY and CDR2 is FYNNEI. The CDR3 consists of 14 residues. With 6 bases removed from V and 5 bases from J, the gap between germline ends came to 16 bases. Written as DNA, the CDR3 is TGTGCCAGCAGGGACAGCCCGAGAGTTTATGGCTACACCTTC. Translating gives CASRDSPRVYGYTF.

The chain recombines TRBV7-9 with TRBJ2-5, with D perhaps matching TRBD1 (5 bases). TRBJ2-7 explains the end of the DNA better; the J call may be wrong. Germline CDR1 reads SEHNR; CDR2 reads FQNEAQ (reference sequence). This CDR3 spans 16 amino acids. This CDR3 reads CASSQTDTPSSYEQYF. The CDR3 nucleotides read TGTGCCAGCAGCCAAACGGACACCCCGAGCTCCTACGAGCAGTACTTC.

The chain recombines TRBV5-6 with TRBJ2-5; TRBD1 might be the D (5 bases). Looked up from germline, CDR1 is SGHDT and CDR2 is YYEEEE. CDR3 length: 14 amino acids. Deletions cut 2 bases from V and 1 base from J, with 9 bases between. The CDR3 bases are TGTGCCAGCAGCTTTGGGGCTACCCAAGAGACCCAGTACTTC. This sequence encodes CASSFGATQETQYF.

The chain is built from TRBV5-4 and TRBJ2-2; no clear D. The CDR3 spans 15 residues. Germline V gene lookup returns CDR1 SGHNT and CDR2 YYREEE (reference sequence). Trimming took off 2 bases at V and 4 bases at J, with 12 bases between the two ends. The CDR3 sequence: CASSFEAVPTGELFF. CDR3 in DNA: TGTGCCAGCAGCTTCGAGGCAGTTCCCACCGGGGAGCTGTTTTTT.

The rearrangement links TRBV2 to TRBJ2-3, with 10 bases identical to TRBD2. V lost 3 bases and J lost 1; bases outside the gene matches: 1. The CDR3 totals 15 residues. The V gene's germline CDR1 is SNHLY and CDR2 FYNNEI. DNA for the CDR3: TGTGCCAGCAGTGACCTAGCGGGGGGCACAGATACGCAGTATTTT. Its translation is CASSDLAGGTDTQYF.

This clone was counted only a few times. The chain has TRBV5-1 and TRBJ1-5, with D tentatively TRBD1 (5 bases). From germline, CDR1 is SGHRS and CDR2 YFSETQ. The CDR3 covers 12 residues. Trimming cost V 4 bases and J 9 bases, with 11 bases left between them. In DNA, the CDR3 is TGCGCCAGCAGCGAAGGGGATGGGCCCCAGCATTTT. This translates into CASSEGDGPQHF.

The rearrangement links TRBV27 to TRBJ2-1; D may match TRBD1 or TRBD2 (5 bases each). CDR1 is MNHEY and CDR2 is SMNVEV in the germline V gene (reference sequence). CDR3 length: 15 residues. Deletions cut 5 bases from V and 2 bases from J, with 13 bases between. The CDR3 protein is CASSPLQGAYNEQFF. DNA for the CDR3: TGTGCCAGCAGTCCACTTCAGGGAGCCTACAATGAGCAGTTCTTC.

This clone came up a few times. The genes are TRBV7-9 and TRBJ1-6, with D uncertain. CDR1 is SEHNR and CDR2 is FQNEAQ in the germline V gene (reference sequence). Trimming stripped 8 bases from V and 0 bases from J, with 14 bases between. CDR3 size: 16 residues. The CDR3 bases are TGTGCCAGCGGCGGCCAATTGGGCTCCTATAATTCACCCCTCCACTTT. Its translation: CASGGQLGSYNSPLHF.

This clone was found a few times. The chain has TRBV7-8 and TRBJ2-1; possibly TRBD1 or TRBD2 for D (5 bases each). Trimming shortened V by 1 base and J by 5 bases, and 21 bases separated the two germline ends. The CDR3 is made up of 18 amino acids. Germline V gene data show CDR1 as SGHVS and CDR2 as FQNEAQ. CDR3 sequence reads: CASSLVGRRQVGDNEQFF. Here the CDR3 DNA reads TGTGCCAGCAGCTTAGTGGGTAGGCGCCAGGTGGGGGACAATGAGCAGTTCTTC.

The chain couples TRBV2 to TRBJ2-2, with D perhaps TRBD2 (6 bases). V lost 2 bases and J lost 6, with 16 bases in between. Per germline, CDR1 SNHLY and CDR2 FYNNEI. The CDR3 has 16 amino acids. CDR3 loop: CASSEKEGGWAGELFF. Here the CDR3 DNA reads TGTGCCAGCAGTGAAAAGGAGGGCGGTTGGGCCGGGGAGCTGTTTTTT. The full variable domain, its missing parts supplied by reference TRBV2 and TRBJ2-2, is EPEVTQTPSHQVTQMGQEVILRCVPISNHLYFYWYRQILGQKVEFLVSFYNNEISEKSEIFDDQFSVERPDGSNFTLKIRSTKLEDSAMYFCASSEKEGGWAGELFFGEGSRLTVL.

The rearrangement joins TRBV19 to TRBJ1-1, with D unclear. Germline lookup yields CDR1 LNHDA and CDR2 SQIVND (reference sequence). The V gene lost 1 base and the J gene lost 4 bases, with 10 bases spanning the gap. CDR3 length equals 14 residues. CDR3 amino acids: CASSIVKGVTEAFF. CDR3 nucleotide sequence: TGTGCCAGTAGTATAGTAAAGGGTGTCACTGAAGCTTTCTTT.

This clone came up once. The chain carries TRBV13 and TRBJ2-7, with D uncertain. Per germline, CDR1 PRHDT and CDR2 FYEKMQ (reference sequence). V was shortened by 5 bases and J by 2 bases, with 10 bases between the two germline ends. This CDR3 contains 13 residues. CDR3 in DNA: TGTGCCAGCAGCCCGACCGTCACCTACGAGCAGTACTTC. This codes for CASSPTVTYEQYF.

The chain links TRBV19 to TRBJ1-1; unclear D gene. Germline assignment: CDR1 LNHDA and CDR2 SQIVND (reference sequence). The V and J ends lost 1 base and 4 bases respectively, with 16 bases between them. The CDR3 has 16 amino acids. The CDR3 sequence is CASSIAVVPRATEAFF. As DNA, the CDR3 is TGTGCCAGTAGTATAGCGGTAGTCCCTAGGGCCACTGAAGCTTTCTTT. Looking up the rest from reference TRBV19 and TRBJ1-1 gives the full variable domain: DGGITQSPKYLFRKEGQNVTLSCEQNLNHDAMYWYRQDPGQGLRLIYYSQIVNDFQKGDIAEGYSVSREKKESFPLTVTSAQKNPTAFYLCASSIAVVPRATEAFFGQGTRLTVV.

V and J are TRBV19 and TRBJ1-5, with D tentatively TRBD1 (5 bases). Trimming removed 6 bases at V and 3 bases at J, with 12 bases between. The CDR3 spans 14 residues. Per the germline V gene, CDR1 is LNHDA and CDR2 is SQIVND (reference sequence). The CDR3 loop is CASRPRQNNQPQHF. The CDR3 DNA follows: TGTGCCAGTAGACCTCGACAGAACAATCAGCCCCAGCATTTT.

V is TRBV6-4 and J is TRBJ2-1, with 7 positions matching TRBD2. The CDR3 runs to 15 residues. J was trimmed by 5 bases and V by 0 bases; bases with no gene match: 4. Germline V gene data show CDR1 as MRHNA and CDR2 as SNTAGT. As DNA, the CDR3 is TGTGCCAGCAGTGACTCGGGGACTACAAACAATGAGCAGTTCTTC. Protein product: CASSDSGTTNNEQFF.

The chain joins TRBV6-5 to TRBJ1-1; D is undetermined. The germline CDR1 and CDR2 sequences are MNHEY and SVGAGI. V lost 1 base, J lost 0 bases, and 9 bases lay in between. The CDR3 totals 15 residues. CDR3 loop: CASSYFGVMNTEAFF. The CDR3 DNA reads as TGTGCCAGCAGTTACTTTGGGGTAATGAACACTGAAGCTTTCTTT.